This TCR beta chain was captured by sequencing in a study of T cells in Graves' hyperthyroidism and ophthalmopathy (dated by TCRdb to the late 2010s). At the level of the whole study: TCR V-J signatures able to tell the groups apart were searched for in a discovery cohort of 100 patients, of whom under 45 had Graves' ophthalmopathy and more than 55 had stable Graves' hyperthyroidism. Prospective prediction of ophthalmopathy was tested in an independent validation cohort consisting of some 20 hyperthyroidism patients and about 17 patients who later progressed to ophthalmopathy. The 75 to 100 discovery patients were randomly split 7:3 into training and test sets. The study also compared thyroid tissue and blood T-cell repertoires from over 5 Graves' hyperthyroidism patients. After blood sampling, hyperthyroidism patients were treated with methimazole at a starting dose of 30 mg daily, and ophthalmopathy patients were treated with high-dose intravenous methylprednisolone. The paper reports TCR Vbeta CDR3 sequencing of more than 120 peripheral blood samples: 40 to 45 ophthalmopathy, roughly 80 hyperthyroidism and 17 progressor patients.

The TCR beta CDR3 regions were amplified from RNA transcripts. For the first round of RT-PCR on the TCR CDR3, the HTBI primer set was used together with the Qiagen OneStep RT-PCR kit. Libraries were constructed in a second round of multiplex PCR, after which size selection and purification were carried out. Sequencing of the libraries was done on an Illumina HiSeq2000 using paired-end 100 bp reads. Per the source publication's procedure: SOAPnuke was used to process the raw data, removing reads that contained adapters or uncalled bases, had a mean Phred below 15, or lacked an exact match to the constant primer or identifier. High-quality paired reads were merged using COPE v1.2.5, and each unique nucleotide sequence was defined as a clonotype. Clonotypes were aligned to IMGT TRBV, TRBD and TRBJ reference segments using MiTCR v1.1. Analysis was restricted to V-J combinations with a frequency above 0.0001, which covered 98% to 99.2% of repertoires. A TCS score was defined as the ratio of F50 (clonal expansion) to E x V (chaos), with BLOSUM62-based TCRdist applied between CDR3 peptides within each V-J. Welch's t-statistics and random forest reduced roughly 500 V-J features to 10 to 15, which were used in a naive Bayes classifier (R e1071). TCRdb ran its own pipeline on the public reads, namely fastp trimming at Q25 and MiXCR clone calling, and kept in-frame beta chains. Each CDR3 protein appears once, grouped with its most common genes and DNA. The V and J calls follow TCRdb's processing rather than the paper's. The sample profile shows about 560,000 distinct CDR3 sequences; more than 45% of them were found once. The ten largest clones add up to approximately 8.2% of the sample.

Graves' hyperthyroidism was defined as stable when no progression to ophthalmopathy occurred over 18 months of follow-up. Hyperthyroidism patients were newly diagnosed, had a disease duration of under 2 months, and were aged 18 to 65 years. The study excluded patients with uncontrolled infections, other autoimmune diseases, pregnancy or lactation. Diagnoses were based on clinical symptoms, serum thyroxine and TRAb, thyroid ultrasound and orbital computed tomography. Total RNA was extracted using Trizol reagent, and RNA quality was assessed on an Agilent 2100 Bioanalyzer. What the work shows at the level of the full study, not this receptor alone: A model built on a 13 V-J signature distinguished ophthalmopathy from stable hyperthyroidism, reaching approximately 89% sensitivity and approximately 81% specificity in cross-validation and 80%/75% in testing. Most expanded thyroid clonotypes (frequency above 0.001) were also detected in blood, suggesting blood repertoires may reflect thyroid immune responses. No statistical method was used to set the sample size in advance, and investigators knew the group allocation. In validation, progression to ophthalmopathy was predicted by the model with approximately 67% sensitivity and 72.22% specificity, a median of about 6.4 months before onset.

As concerns this clonotype: Its antigen is still unknown. No base-level quality is on record; no much larger clone is a single base apart.

The germline V gene (reference sequence) sets CDR1 to DFQATT and CDR2 to SNEGSKA. The CDR3 contains 13 residues, cysteine and phenylalanine counted. Only the CDR3 DNA stays, 39 bases, in frame from base 1. V gives up 2 bases and J gives up 5 bases, and the segment between their germline ends measures 12 bases. This sequence was found in a woman aged 18-30 years with Graves' hyperthyroidism. Donor details come from another sample of the same person, matched by shared clones. Recombination joined TRBV20-1 with TRBJ1-1; 5 matching bases give a weak D call of TRBD1. The material sequenced was peripheral blood or thyroid tissue (not recorded which). The CDR3 here reads CSARNVGGTEAFF. The DNA sequence is TGCAGTGCTAGAAACGTTGGGGGTACTGAAGCTTTCTTT.